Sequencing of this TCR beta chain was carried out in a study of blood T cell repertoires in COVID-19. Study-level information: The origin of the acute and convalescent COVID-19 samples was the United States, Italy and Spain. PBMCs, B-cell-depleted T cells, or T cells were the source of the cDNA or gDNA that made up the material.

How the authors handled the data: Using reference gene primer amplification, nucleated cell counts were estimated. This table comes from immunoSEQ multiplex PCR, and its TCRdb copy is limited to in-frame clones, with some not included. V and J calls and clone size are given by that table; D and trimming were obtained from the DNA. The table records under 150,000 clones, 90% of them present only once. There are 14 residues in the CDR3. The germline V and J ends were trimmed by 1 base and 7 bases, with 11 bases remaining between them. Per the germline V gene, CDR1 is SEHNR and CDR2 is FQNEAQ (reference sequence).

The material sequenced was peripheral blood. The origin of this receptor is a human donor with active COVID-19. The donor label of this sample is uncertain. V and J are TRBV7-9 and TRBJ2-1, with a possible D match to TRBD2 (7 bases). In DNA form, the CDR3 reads TGTGCCAGCAGCTTAGGTGGGGGGGCTAATGAGCAGTTCTTC. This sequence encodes CASSLGGGANEQFF.